This passage covers 20 T cell receptor beta chains from one sample sequenced in a study of T cell changes during pregnancy in multiple sclerosis. Only in-frame clones appear in the TCRdb table, and some are missing; sequencing was by immunoSEQ multiplex PCR. The repertoire holds 39,000 or so clones, with 90% to 95% as singletons. Here the sequenced sample was CD8+ T cells from peripheral blood mononuclear cells, taken in the third trimester of pregnancy. The source of these receptors is a female donor with multiple sclerosis, enrolled in a pregnancy study.

The chain carries TRBV28 and TRBJ1-2; 7 bases fit TRBD1. This CDR3 contains 15 residues. Germline V gene lookup returns CDR1 MDHEN and CDR2 SYDVKM. J lost 0 bases, V lost 6 bases, and 7 bases had no gene match. Written as DNA, the CDR3 is TGTGCCAGCAGCAACGACAGGGCTCCTAACTATGGCTACACCTTC. Its protein product is CASSNDRAPNYGYTF.

A remark on this clone: An end of the junction differs from the germline gene, which may be a read error. The chain employs TRBV7-7 and TRBJ2-5; 8 nucleotides agree with TRBD2. The germline V gene has CDR1 SSHAT and CDR2 FNYEAQ (reference sequence). The CDR3 is made up of 17 amino acids. For the CDR3, the DNA is TGTGCTAGCAGCCCCAACCCGCCCGGGACTAGACAAGAGACCCAGTACTTC. Amino acids: CASSPNPPGTRQETQYF.

V gene TRBV7-9 combines with J gene TRBJ2-1, with TRBD2 identical over 10 bases. Germline CDR1 SEHNR, CDR2 FQNEAQ (reference sequence). Germline trimming cut 5 bases from V and 8 bases from J; bases unmatched to any gene: 9. This CDR3 spans 15 amino acids. The chain's CDR3 is CASSALAGAGDEQFF. CDR3 sequence (DNA): TGTGCCAGCAGCGCCCTAGCGGGAGCTGGCGATGAGCAGTTCTTC.

In its sample, this clone was seen once. The gene calls are TRBV19 and TRBJ2-1; tentatively, D is TRBD1 (8 bases). V was cut by 7 bases and J by 2 bases, with 15 bases left in between. The length of the CDR3 is 15 residues. Germline assignment: CDR1 LNHDA and CDR2 SQIVND (reference sequence). The CDR3 protein is CASTLQGGTYNEQFF. CDR3 bases: TGTGCCAGTACCCTACAGGGGGGGACCTACAATGAGCAGTTCTTC.

The chain couples TRBV7-8 to TRBJ2-7; possibly TRBD2 for D (5 bases). CDR1 and CDR2 (germline): SGHVS, FQNEAQ. The CDR3 runs 14 residues. The V and J ends lost 1 base and 2 bases respectively, with 9 bases between them. CDR3 sequence reads: CASSLVREAYEQYF. In nucleotides, the CDR3 is TGTGCCAGCAGCTTAGTGAGGGAAGCCTACGAGCAGTACTTC. The whole variable domain, filled in from reference TRBV7-8 and TRBJ2-7, reads GAGVSQSPRYKVAKRGQDVALRCDPISGHVSLFWYQQALGQGPEFLTYFQNEAQLDKSGLPSDRFFAERPEGSVSTLKIQRTQQEDSAVYLCASSLVREAYEQYFGPGTRLTVT.

The chain employs TRBV28 and TRBJ2-7, with D maybe TRBD2 (6 bases). Trimming stripped 5 bases from V and 7 bases from J, with 15 bases between. CDR1 is MDHEN and CDR2 is SYDVKM in the germline V gene. The CDR3 covers 13 residues. The CDR3 bases are TGTGCCAGCAGTCCCCCCGGGGCGGGGGAGCAGTACTTC. Translating it yields CASSPPGAGEQYF.

The chain joins TRBV28 to TRBJ2-5; 7 bases align to TRBD1. Trimming at V came to 3 bases and at J to 5 bases, leaving 6 bases not matched to a gene. CDR1 MDHEN and CDR2 SYDVKM come from the germline V gene. This CDR3 is built from 14 residues. The CDR3 protein is CASSLGQLGETQYF. CDR3 bases: TGTGCCAGCAGTTTGGGACAGCTGGGGGAGACCCAGTACTTC.

This clone was detected once. The V gene is TRBV18, the J gene TRBJ2-1, with unresolved D. The CDR3 covers 15 residues. CDR1 and CDR2 from the germline V gene are KGHSH and LQKENI. V was clipped by 2 bases and J by 3 bases, with 11 bases between them. CDR3: CASSPGQRLYNEQFF. In nucleotides, the CDR3 is TGTGCCAGCTCACCAGGTCAGCGACTCTACAATGAGCAGTTCTTC. The whole variable domain, filled in from reference TRBV18 and TRBJ2-1, reads NAGVMQNPRHLVRRRGQEARLRCSPMKGHSHVYWYRQLPEEGLKFMVYLQKENIIDESGMPKERFSAEFPKEGPSILRIQQVVRGDSAAYFCASSPGQRLYNEQFFGPGTRLTVL.

Here the CDR3 DNA reads TGTGCCAGCAGCCCAGAGGAGACAGGGCGGGTTACCGGGGAGCTGTTTTTT. Translating it yields CASSPEETGRVTGELFF. The rearrangement joins TRBV4-2 to TRBJ2-2; 7 bases fit TRBD1. Trimming took 4 bases from V and 5 from J; bases not matched to a gene: 13. The CDR3 spans 17 residues. Germline V gene data show CDR1 as LGHNA and CDR2 as YNFKEQ.

V is TRBV5-1 and J is TRBJ2-7; 7 nucleotides align to TRBD2. The germline V gene has CDR1 SGHRS and CDR2 YFSETQ. The CDR3 totals 15 residues. V was clipped by 4 bases and J by 6 bases; unmatched bases: 13. The CDR3 loop reads CASSGLADPFSEQYF. The CDR3 nucleotides read TGCGCCAGCAGCGGCCTAGCGGACCCTTTCTCCGAGCAGTACTTC.

This clone was recorded a few times. J is TRBJ1-5 and V is TRBV19; 7 bases line up with TRBD1. Germline assignment: CDR1 LNHDA and CDR2 SQIVND (reference sequence). The CDR3 runs 15 residues. Trimming took 8 bases from V and 4 from J; bases not matched to a gene: 11. The CDR3 DNA follows: TGTGCCAGTGGAATTGCAACCAGGGGGAATCAGCCCCAGCATTTT. This codes for CASGIATRGNQPQHF. Filled out from reference TRBV19 and TRBJ1-5, the complete variable domain reads DGGITQSPKYLFRKEGQNVTLSCEQNLNHDAMYWYRQDPGQGLRLIYYSQIVNDFQKGDIAEGYSVSREKKESFPLTVTSAQKNPTAFYLCASGIATRGNQPQHFGDGTRLSIL.

V gene TRBV19 combines with J gene TRBJ1-1; possible D gene TRBD1, 6 bases. The V gene's germline CDR1 is LNHDA and CDR2 SQIVND (reference sequence). This CDR3 comprises 16 residues. Trimming stripped 1 base from V and 0 bases from J, with 12 bases between. The DNA of the CDR3 is TGTGCCAGTAGTATAGGCCTCAGGGGTCTGAACACTGAAGCTTTCTTT. This sequence encodes CASSIGLRGLNTEAFF.

The chain links TRBV11-2 to TRBJ2-5; maybe TRBD1 (5 bases). V shed 5 bases and J shed 2 bases, with 18 bases lying between them. The length of the CDR3 is 16 residues. CDR1 SGHAT and CDR2 FQNNGV come from the germline V gene. The CDR3 reads CASSPHKAGLQETQYF. CDR3 in DNA: TGTGCCAGCAGCCCCCACAAGGCAGGGTTACAAGAGACCCAGTACTTC.

CDR3 region: CASSTGGGSQETQYF. The CDR3 nucleotides are TGTGCCAGCTCAACCGGGGGGGGATCCCAAGAGACCCAGTACTTC. The rearrangement joins TRBV18 to TRBJ2-5, with 8 bases fitting TRBD2. The germline CDR1 and CDR2 sequences are KGHSH and LQKENI. With 5 bases clipped from V and 1 base from J, the junction kept 6 bases outside the gene matches. This CDR3 is built from 15 residues. Looking up the rest from reference TRBV18 and TRBJ2-5 gives the full variable domain: NAGVMQNPRHLVRRRGQEARLRCSPMKGHSHVYWYRQLPEEGLKFMVYLQKENIIDESGMPKERFSAEFPKEGPSILRIQQVVRGDSAAYFCASSTGGGSQETQYFGPGTRLLVL.

The CDR3, as DNA: TGCAGCGGCGGTGGGGAGATGAACACTGAAGCTTTCTTT. Its protein is CSGGGEMNTEAFF. This chain joins TRBV29-1 and TRBJ1-1; D unclear. The CDR3 is 13 residues long. The V gene's germline CDR1 is SQVTM and CDR2 ANQGSEA. V gave up 7 bases and J gave up 0 bases, with 12 bases separating them. The full variable domain, with the rest looked up from reference TRBV29-1 and TRBJ1-1, is SAVISQKPSRDICQRGTSLTIQCQVDSQVTMMFWYRQQPGQSLTLIATANQGSEATYESGFVIDKFPISRPNLTFSTLTVSNMSPEDSSIYLCSGGGEMNTEAFFGQGTRLTVV.

For this clone: Other DNA sequences in the sample encode the same CDR3. The chain carries TRBV27 and TRBJ2-2, with D possibly matching TRBD1 (6 bases). The CDR3 runs to 13 residues. Trimming stripped 2 bases from V and 7 bases from J, with 8 bases between. CDR1 and CDR2 from the germline V gene are MNHEY and SMNVEV (reference sequence). Here the CDR3 DNA reads TGTGCCAGCAGTTTAAGGGGGAGCGGGGAGCTGTTTTTT. It encodes CASSLRGSGELFF.

The chain joins TRBV6-6 to TRBJ2-3, with 7 bases matching TRBD1. The CDR3 runs 14 residues. Trimming cost V 3 bases and J 2 bases; bases outside gene matches: 2. Germline V gene data show CDR1 as MNHNY and CDR2 as SVGAGI (reference sequence). The CDR3 reads CASSYTGATDTQYF. The CDR3 DNA sequence: TGTGCCAGCAGTTATACAGGGGCCACAGATACGCAGTATTTT.

As to this clone: Other nucleotide sequences from this sample produce the same CDR3. V is TRBV28 and J is TRBJ2-7; D unresolved. CDR3 length: 11 amino acids. The germline CDR1 and CDR2 sequences are MDHEN and SYDVKM. The V end lost 5 bases, the J end lost 0 bases, and 2 bases lay between the germline ends. CDR3 in DNA: TGTGCCAGCAGTCACTCCTACGAGCAGTACTTC. This gives the protein CASSHSYEQYF.

The gene calls are TRBV7-2 and TRBJ1-2; tentative D call: TRBD1 (6 bases). Germline V gives CDR1 SGHTA, CDR2 FQGNSA. The CDR3 is 15 residues long. The V and J ends lost 10 bases and 4 bases respectively, with 22 bases between them. Written as DNA, the CDR3 is TGTGCCACCATGTCCTCTCAGGGGCACAGCTATGGCTACACCTTC. Translating it yields CATMSSQGHSYGYTF.

The CDR3, as DNA: TGTGCCTGGAGTGCGAGGTTGGATCCAACTAATGAAAAACTGTTTTTT. This sequence encodes CAWSARLDPTNEKLFF. The J gene is TRBJ1-4, the V gene TRBV30; D is undetermined. Between the trimmed V and J ends, which lost 1 base and 0 bases, there was a span of 12 bases. The germline V gene has CDR1 GTSNPN and CDR2 SVGIG (reference sequence). There are 16 residues in the CDR3.